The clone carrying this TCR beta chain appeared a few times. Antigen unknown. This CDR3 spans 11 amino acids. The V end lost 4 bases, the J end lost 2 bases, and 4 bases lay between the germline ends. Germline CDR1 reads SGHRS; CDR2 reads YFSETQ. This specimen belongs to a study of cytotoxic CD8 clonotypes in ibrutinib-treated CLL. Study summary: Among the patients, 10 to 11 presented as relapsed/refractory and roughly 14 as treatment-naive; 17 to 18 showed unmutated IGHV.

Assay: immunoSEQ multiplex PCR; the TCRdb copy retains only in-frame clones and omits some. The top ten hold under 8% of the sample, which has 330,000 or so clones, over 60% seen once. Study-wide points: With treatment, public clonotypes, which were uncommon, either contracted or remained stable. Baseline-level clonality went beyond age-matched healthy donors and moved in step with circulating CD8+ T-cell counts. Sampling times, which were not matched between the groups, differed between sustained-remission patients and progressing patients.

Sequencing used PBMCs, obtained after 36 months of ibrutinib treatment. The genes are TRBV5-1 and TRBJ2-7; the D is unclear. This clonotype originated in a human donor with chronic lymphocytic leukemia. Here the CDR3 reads CASSDTYEQYF. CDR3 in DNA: TGCGCCAGCAGCGATACCTACGAGCAGTACTTC. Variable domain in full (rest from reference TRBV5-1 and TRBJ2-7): KAGVTQTPRYLIKTRGQQVTLSCSPISGHRSVSWYQQTPGQGLQFLFEYFSETQRNKGNFPGRFSGRQFSNSRSEMNVSTLELGDSALYLCASSDTYEQYFGPGTRLTVT.